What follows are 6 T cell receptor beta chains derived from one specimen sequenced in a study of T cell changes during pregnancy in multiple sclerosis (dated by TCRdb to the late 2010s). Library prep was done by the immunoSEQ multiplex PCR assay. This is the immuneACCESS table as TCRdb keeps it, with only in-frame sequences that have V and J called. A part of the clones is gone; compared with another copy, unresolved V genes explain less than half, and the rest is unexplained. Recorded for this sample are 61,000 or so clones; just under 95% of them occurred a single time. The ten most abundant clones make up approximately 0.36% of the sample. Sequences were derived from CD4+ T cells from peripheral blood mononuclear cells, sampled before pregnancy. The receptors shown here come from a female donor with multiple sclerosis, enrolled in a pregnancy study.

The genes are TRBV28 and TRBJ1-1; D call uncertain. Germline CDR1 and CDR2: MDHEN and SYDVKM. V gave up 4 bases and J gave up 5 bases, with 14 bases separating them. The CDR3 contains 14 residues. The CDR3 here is CASSYIMVATEAFF. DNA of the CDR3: TGTGCCAGCAGTTACATTATGGTTGCTACTGAAGCTTTCTTT.

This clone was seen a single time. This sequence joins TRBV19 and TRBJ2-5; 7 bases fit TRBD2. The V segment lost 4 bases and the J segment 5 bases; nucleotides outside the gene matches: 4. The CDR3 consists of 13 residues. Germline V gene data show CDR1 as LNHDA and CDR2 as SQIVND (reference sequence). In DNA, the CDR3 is TGTGCCAGTAGTAGGGAGGGGCGGGAGACCCAGTACTTC. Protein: CASSREGRETQYF. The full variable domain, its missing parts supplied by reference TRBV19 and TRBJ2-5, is DGGITQSPKYLFRKEGQNVTLSCEQNLNHDAMYWYRQDPGQGLRLIYYSQIVNDFQKGDIAEGYSVSREKKESFPLTVTSAQKNPTAFYLCASSREGRETQYFGPGTRLLVL.

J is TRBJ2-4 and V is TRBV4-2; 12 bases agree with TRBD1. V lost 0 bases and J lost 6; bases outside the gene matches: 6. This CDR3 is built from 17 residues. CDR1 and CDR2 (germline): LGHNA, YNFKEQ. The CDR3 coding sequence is TGTGCCAGCAGCCAAGACACGGGACAGGGGGCCTTAAACATTCAGTACTTC. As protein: CASSQDTGQGALNIQYF.

This chain's CDR3 is CASSYLPPGDTEAFF. DNA for the CDR3: TGTGCCAGCAGTTACCTCCCGCCGGGGGACACTGAAGCTTTCTTT. This chain uses TRBV6-5 with TRBJ1-1; D perhaps matches TRBD1 (5 bases). The CDR3 covers 15 residues. V dropped 2 bases and J dropped 3 bases, with 13 bases sitting between them. The germline CDR1 and CDR2 sequences are MNHEY and SVGAGI.

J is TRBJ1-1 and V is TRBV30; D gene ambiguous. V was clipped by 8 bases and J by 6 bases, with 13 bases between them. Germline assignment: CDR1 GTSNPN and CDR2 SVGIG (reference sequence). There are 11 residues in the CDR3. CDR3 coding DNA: TGTGCCATGGGAGGTCGGTCTGAAGCTTTCTTT. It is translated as CAMGGRSEAFF. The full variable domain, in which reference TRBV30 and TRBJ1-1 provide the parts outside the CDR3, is SQTIHQWPATLVQPVGSPLSLECTVEGTSNPNLYWYRQAAGRGLQLLFYSVGIGQISSEVPQNLSASRPQDRQFILSSKKLLLSDSGFYLCAMGGRSEAFFGQGTRLTVV.

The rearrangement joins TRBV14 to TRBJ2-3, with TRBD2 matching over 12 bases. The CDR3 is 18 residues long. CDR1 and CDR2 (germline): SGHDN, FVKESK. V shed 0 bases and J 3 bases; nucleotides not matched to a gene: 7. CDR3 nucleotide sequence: TGTGCCAGCAGCCAAGATATCCCACTAGCGGGAGGTACAGATACGCAGTATTTT. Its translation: CASSQDIPLAGGTDTQYF.